These 9 T cell receptor beta chains were all obtained from the same sample, sequenced in a study of T cells in tumors after PD-1 blockade. The repertoire was sequenced with immunoSEQ multiplex PCR; TCRdb's copy has only in-frame clones and lacks some. In the table there are about 59,000 clones, over 75% of which are singletons. The sample was PBMCs, taken before anti-PD-1 treatment. The receptors originated from a human donor with basal cell carcinoma.

This clone was counted a single time. V gene TRBV3-1 (or the pseudogene TRBV3-2) combines with J gene TRBJ1-3, with no clear D. The CDR3 is made up of 18 amino acids. Trimming took 3 bases from V and 0 from J, leaving 18 bases between them. Germline-derived CDR1 and CDR2 are LGHDT and YNNKEL (reference sequence). The CDR3 protein is CASSQLHNIRSSGNTIYF. The CDR3 coding sequence is TGTGCCAGCAGCCAGTTACACAACATCAGGAGCTCTGGAAACACCATATATTTT.

The gene calls are TRBV3-1 (or the pseudogene TRBV3-2) and TRBJ2-4; TRBD2 matches at 7 bases. V lost 2 bases and J lost 1; bases outside the gene matches: 2. The CDR3 extends over 15 amino acids. The germline V gene encodes CDR1 LGHDT and CDR2 YNNKEL (reference sequence). The CDR3 nucleotides read TGTGCCAGCAGCCAAAGCGGGGTGGCCAAAAACATTCAGTACTTC. Protein sequence: CASSQSGVAKNIQYF.

The chain has TRBV24-1 and TRBJ2-5; tentatively, D is TRBD1 or TRBD2 (6 bases each). V was shortened by 4 bases and J by 5 bases, with 10 bases between the two germline ends. CDR1 is KGHDR and CDR2 is SFDVKD in the germline V gene. This CDR3 contains 13 residues. The CDR3 loop reads CATSDSGAETQYF. The CDR3 DNA reads as TGTGCCACCAGTGACTCGGGGGCCGAGACCCAGTACTTC.

The DNA for the CDR3 is TGTGCCAGTAGTATGGAACCCACTAACTATGGCTACACCTTC. It encodes CASSMEPTNYGYTF. V and J are TRBV19 and TRBJ1-2; no clear D. V lost 3 bases and J 0 bases, leaving 8 bases between the germline ends. The CDR3 extends over 14 amino acids. Germline V gives CDR1 LNHDA, CDR2 SQIVND (reference sequence).

This clone was recorded once. The chain links TRBV6-1 to TRBJ2-3; TRBD2 might be the D (6 bases). The V gene lost 1 base and the J gene lost 3 bases, with 14 bases spanning the gap. The germline V gene has CDR1 MNHNS and CDR2 SASEGT. CDR3 length equals 16 residues. The CDR3 nucleotides read TGTGCCAGCAGTGAAGAAGGCGGGGAGAGGACAGATACGCAGTATTTT. The encoded protein is CASSEEGGERTDTQYF.

J is TRBJ2-7 and V is TRBV14; D is undetermined. Germline CDR1 and CDR2: SGHDN and FVKESK. V was trimmed by 4 bases and J by 2 bases, leaving 9 bases between them. CDR3 length: 13 amino acids. The CDR3 spells CASSPNGAYEQYF. The DNA for the CDR3 is TGTGCCAGCAGCCCTAACGGTGCCTACGAGCAGTACTTC. The entire variable domain, with the rest obtained from reference TRBV14 and TRBJ2-7, is as follows: EAGVTQFPSHSVIEKGQTVTLRCDPISGHDNLYWYRRVMGKEIKFLLHFVKESKQDESGMPNNRFLAERTGGTYSTLKVQPAELEDSGVYFCASSPNGAYEQYFGPGTRLTVT.

V gene TRBV7-9 combines with J gene TRBJ1-3, with unresolved D. The germline V gene has CDR1 SEHNR and CDR2 FQNEAQ (reference sequence). V lost 4 bases, J lost 7 bases, and 17 bases lay in between. This CDR3 region has 15 residues. CDR3 protein: CASSSLLTLRNTIYF. Here the CDR3 DNA reads TGTGCCAGCAGCTCCCTACTCACCCTGAGGAACACCATATATTTT.

This clone appeared a single time. The chain carries TRBV7-3 and TRBJ2-1; 11 bases match TRBD2. V gave up 4 bases and J gave up 6 bases; unmatched junction bases: 2. Germline V lookup: CDR1 SGHTA, CDR2 FQGTGA. This CDR3 comprises 14 residues. CDR3 bases: TGTGCCAGCAGCTCTAGCGGGGGGCCCAATGAGCAGTTCTTC. It codes for CASSSSGGPNEQFF. Looking up the rest from reference TRBV7-3 and TRBJ2-1 gives the full variable domain: GAGVSQTPSNKVTEKGKYVELRCDPISGHTALYWYRQSLGQGPEFLIYFQGTGAADDSGLPNDRFFAVRPEGSVSTLKIQRTERGDSAVYLCASSSSGGPNEQFFGPGTRLTVL.

V usage is TRBV6-5 and J usage is TRBJ1-1; tentatively, D is TRBD1 (5 bases). CDR1 and CDR2 (germline): MNHEY, SVGAGI. The CDR3 spans 14 residues. Trimming pared 8 bases from V and 0 bases from J, leaving 13 bases between. The CDR3 spells CASLGTDLNTEAFF. The CDR3 DNA follows: TGTGCCAGCCTCGGGACGGATTTGAACACTGAAGCTTTCTTT.